The 15 T cell receptor beta chains presented below share a single source sample, sequenced in a study of radiotherapy plus CTLA-4 blockade in lung cancer. Sequenced by immunoSEQ multiplex PCR; TCRdb stores in-frame clones only, minus some. The sample holds 60,000 to 65,000 clones; approximately 80% are singletons and the top ten take approximately 4%. The starting material was peripheral blood, obtained from a patient treated with radiotherapy plus ipilimumab. The origin of the receptors is a human donor with non-small cell lung cancer who had a complete response to radiotherapy plus ipilimumab.

V usage is TRBV7-2 and J usage is TRBJ2-1; 8 bases match TRBD2. Germline V gene sequence: CDR1 SGHTA, CDR2 FQGNSA. The CDR3 has 16 residues. V was clipped by 5 bases and J by 6 bases; unmatched bases: 12. The CDR3 nucleotides are TGTGCCAGCAGCGTCCCGGGACTAGGGGGGTTCAATGAGCAGTTCTTC. Translating gives CASSVPGLGGFNEQFF.

This chain connects TRBV29-1 to TRBJ2-7; D might be TRBD2 (5 bases). Germline V lookup: CDR1 SQVTM, CDR2 ANQGSEA. The CDR3 is 13 amino acids. Trimming removed 7 bases from V and 1 base from J, with 14 bases in between. Here the CDR3 reads CSARDEISYEQYF. DNA of the CDR3: TGCAGCGCACGGGATGAGATTTCCTACGAGCAGTACTTC.

CDR3 sequence: CASSSRKEEQYF. CDR3 DNA sequence: TGTGCCAGCAGTTCCCGTAAAGAAGAGCAGTACTTC. The V and J genes are TRBV27 and TRBJ2-7, with D hard to call. The CDR3 covers 12 residues. Trimming pared 4 bases from V and 7 bases from J, leaving 11 bases between. Germline V gives CDR1 MNHEY, CDR2 SMNVEV (reference sequence).

The chain couples TRBV18 to TRBJ2-3; the D is unclear. CDR1 is KGHSH, CDR2 LQKENI, per germline. Trimming took off 6 bases at V and 6 bases at J, with 7 bases between the two ends. This CDR3 is built from 11 residues. The CDR3 DNA reads as TGTGCCAGCTCGCAATTCGATACGCAGTATTTT. This gives the protein CASSQFDTQYF.

The rearrangement joins TRBV5-4 to TRBJ2-3, with 10 positions matching TRBD2. Germline CDR1 SGHNT, CDR2 YYREEE (reference sequence). CDR3 length equals 17 residues. V was clipped by 2 bases and J by 0 bases; unmatched bases: 6. The CDR3 region is CASSFRSGRASTDTQYF. DNA of the CDR3: TGTGCCAGCAGCTTCCGCAGCGGGAGGGCTAGCACAGATACGCAGTATTTT.

This clone appeared a few times. The CDR3: CASSLRGYEQYF. For the CDR3, the DNA is TGTGCCAGCAGCTTAAGGGGTTACGAGCAGTACTTC. This rearrangement joins TRBV7-2 to TRBJ2-7; possible D gene TRBD1, 5 bases. The CDR3 totals 12 residues. Germline V gene data show CDR1 as SGHTA and CDR2 as FQGNSA. Trimming removed 2 bases at V and 4 bases at J, with 6 bases between.

The chain is built from TRBV11-3 and TRBJ2-1, with 14 bases aligning to TRBD2. V was clipped by 5 bases and J by 9 bases; unmatched bases: 6. The germline V gene encodes CDR1 SGHNT and CDR2 YENEEA. This CDR3 has 15 amino acids. CDR3 loop: CASSPGLAGESEQFF. CDR3 nucleotide sequence: TGTGCCAGCAGCCCGGGACTAGCGGGAGAGAGTGAGCAGTTCTTC.

The chain links TRBV7-2 to TRBJ2-7; D gene unclear. The CDR3 has 12 amino acids. CDR1 is SGHTA and CDR2 is FQGNSA in the germline V gene. V was shortened by 2 bases and J by 3 bases, with 5 bases between the two germline ends. The CDR3 spells CASSLHVYEQYF. The CDR3 DNA is TGTGCCAGCAGCTTACACGTCTACGAGCAGTACTTC.

The sample holds one count of this clone. The V gene is TRBV5-4, the J gene TRBJ2-1; 8 nucleotides match TRBD2. Germline CDR1 and CDR2: SGHNT and YYREEE (reference sequence). The CDR3 has 14 residues. The ends lost 3 bases at V and 6 bases at J; junction bases unmatched: 5. The CDR3 loop reads CASSSGLAGNEQFF. The DNA for the CDR3 is TGTGCCAGCAGCTCTGGACTAGCAGGCAATGAGCAGTTCTTC. Full variable domain (missing parts from reference TRBV5-4 and TRBJ2-1): ETGVTQSPTHLIKTRGQQVTLRCSSQSGHNTVSWYQQALGQGPQFIFQYYREEENGRGNFPPRFSGLQFPNYSSELNVNALELDDSALYLCASSSGLAGNEQFFGPGTRLTVL.

This clone showed up just once. The junction shows a germline mismatch at one end, possibly a read error. This chain joins TRBV7-7 and TRBJ2-7; D is ambiguous. Germline CDR1 SSHAT, CDR2 FNYEAQ (reference sequence). This CDR3 comprises 13 residues. This chain's CDR3 is CASSLAIGSEQYF. The CDR3 DNA reads TGTGCTAGCAGCTTAGCTATAGGGTCCGAGCAGTACTTC.

The chain recombines TRBV5-5 with TRBJ1-4, with D unresolved. Germline lookup yields CDR1 SGHKS and CDR2 YYEKEE (reference sequence). The CDR3 length is 16 residues. Trimming shortened V by 0 bases and J by 1 base, and 10 bases separated the two germline ends. The CDR3 region has the DNA TGTGCCAGCAGCTTGGCCAAGGGCAGAACTAATGAAAAACTGTTTTTT. This translates into CASSLAKGRTNEKLFF.

The chain carries TRBV27 and TRBJ1-1; maybe TRBD1 (5 bases). Germline V gene lookup returns CDR1 MNHEY and CDR2 SMNVEV (reference sequence). The V end was cut by 6 bases, the J end by 1 base, with 9 bases between. The CDR3 extends over 13 amino acids. CDR3 coding DNA: TGTGCCAGCAGGTCAACAGGGAACACTGAAGCTTTCTTT. Translation: CASRSTGNTEAFF.

The chain uses TRBV7-9 and TRBJ1-5; D perhaps matches TRBD1 (5 bases). The CDR3 spans 15 residues. The germline V gene has CDR1 SEHNR and CDR2 FQNEAQ (reference sequence). V was clipped by 1 base and J by 16 bases, with 23 bases between them. The CDR3 DNA reads as TGTGCCAGCAGCTTAGGGGGAAGCCCAGGGATCCCTTTACATTTT. This translates into CASSLGGSPGIPLHF.

This chain connects TRBV18 to TRBJ1-2; D unclear. The CDR3 covers 17 residues. Germline CDR1 and CDR2: KGHSH and LQKENI. The V gene lost 5 bases and the J gene lost 3 bases, with 22 bases spanning the gap. CDR3 coding DNA: TGTGCCAGCTCAGCAAGCTTCTCAATATGGACGGACTATGGCTACACCTTC. Translation gives CASSASFSIWTDYGYTF.

The V call is TRBV7-2, the J call TRBJ1-2; D remains unclear. The CDR3 covers 13 residues. With 1 base removed from V and 4 bases from J, the gap between germline ends came to 7 bases. The germline V gene encodes CDR1 SGHTA and CDR2 FQGNSA. DNA for the CDR3: TGTGCCAGCAGCTTAGAACAGAGCTATGGCTACACCTTC. Translation gives CASSLEQSYGYTF.